The 22 T cell receptor beta chains listed next were all sequenced from one sample in a study of glioma-infiltrating T cells. The iRepertoire nested amplicon-rescue multiplex PCR amplified TCR alpha and beta CDR3s from RNA. Via MiXCR, TCRdb re-called the multiplex PCR reads, giving one row per CDR3 protein. The sample has over 100,000 distinct CDR3 sequences, 20% to 25% seen once; the top ten hold roughly 30%. The sample taken for sequencing was glioma tissue, nonneoplastic brain tissue, or PBMCs (not recorded which). The origin of the receptors is a human donor with low-grade glioma or glioblastoma, undergoing nonglioma brain surgery, or in good health (not recorded which).

This clonotype occurred once. Its ends do not fully match the called genes, so a read error is possible. This chain uses TRBV6-2 or TRBV6-3 with TRBJ2-1; no clear D gene. The CDR3 has 16 residues. CDR1 is MNHEY, CDR2 SVGEGT, per germline. The CDR3 spells CASSPYVASSYNEQSF. Here the CDR3 DNA reads TGTGCCAGCAGCCCCTACGTAGCCAGCTCCTACAATGAGCAGTCCTTT.

At least ten counts were recorded for this clonotype. The rearrangement joins TRBV7-2 to TRBJ1-1; D remains unclear. The CDR3 loop spans 13 amino acids. V gave up 1 base and J gave up 1 base, with 4 bases separating them. Germline CDR1 SGHTA, CDR2 FQGNSA. For the CDR3, the DNA is TGTGCCAGCAGCTTAGGACAGAACACTGAAGCTTTCTTT. It is translated as CASSLGQNTEAFF.

The chain couples TRBV20-1 to TRBJ1-2, with a possible D match to TRBD1 (6 bases). This CDR3 is built from 14 residues. CDR1 and CDR2 (germline): DFQATT, SNEGSKA (reference sequence). V was trimmed by 6 bases and J by 8 bases, leaving 22 bases between them. CDR3 amino acids: CSATGTTGGFGYTF. CDR3 in DNA: TGCAGTGCCACCGGGACCACGGGGGGCTTCGGCTACACCTTC.

This clonotype was counted ten times or more. The chain combines TRBV11-2 with TRBJ2-1; 9 bases fit TRBD2. With V trimmed by 5 bases and J by 10 bases, 0 bases remained unmatched. The CDR3 spans 11 residues. Germline V lookup: CDR1 SGHAT, CDR2 FQNNGV. CDR3: CASSGTSEQFF. The DNA of the CDR3 is TGTGCCAGCAGCGGGACTAGCGAGCAGTTCTTC.

This clonotype was seen a few times. This chain uses TRBV19 with TRBJ2-1; D remains ambiguous. CDR1 LNHDA and CDR2 SQIVND come from the germline V gene (reference sequence). Trimming cost V 7 bases and J 1 base, with 11 bases left between them. The CDR3 is 14 residues long. The CDR3 spells CASTKARSYNEQFF. The CDR3 nucleotides read TGTGCCAGTACAAAGGCTAGGTCCTACAATGAGCAGTTCTTC.

At least ten counts were recorded for this clonotype. The V call is TRBV7-9, the J call TRBJ1-2, with a possible D match to TRBD1 (5 bases). The V gene's germline CDR1 is SEHNR and CDR2 FQNEAQ (reference sequence). With 5 bases removed from V and 7 bases from J, the gap between germline ends came to 14 bases. The CDR3 loop spans 13 amino acids. The CDR3 protein is CASSNRDGTGYTF. CDR3 sequence (DNA): TGTGCCAGCAGCAACCGGGACGGCACTGGCTACACCTTC.

Concerning this clonotype: A much larger clone sits a single nucleotide away, making a read error possible. The genes are TRBV7-9 and TRBJ2-7; TRBD1 matches at 7 bases. The germline CDR1 and CDR2 sequences are SEHNR and FQNEAQ (reference sequence). The CDR3 has 15 residues. CDR3 amino acids: CTSSLFRGSSYEQYF. In nucleotides, the CDR3 is TGTACCAGCAGCCTCTTCAGGGGGAGCTCCTACGAGCAGTACTTC.

This clonotype was detected ten times or more. The chain uses TRBV20-1 and TRBJ2-5; 7 bases are a match to TRBD2. CDR3 size: 13 residues. The trim removed 6 bases at V and 1 base at J, leaving 5 bases unmatched. Germline assignment: CDR1 DFQATT and CDR2 SNEGSKA (reference sequence). The DNA of the CDR3 is TGCAGTGCCCATACGGGAGGCCAAGAGACCCAGTACTTC. It is translated as CSAHTGGQETQYF.

This clonotype was found many times. V gene TRBV7-2 combines with J gene TRBJ1-2, with 12 positions matching TRBD1. The CDR3 length is 16 residues. Unmatched junction bases numbered 10, after V lost 4 bases and J lost 7 bases. In germline, CDR1 is SGHTA, CDR2 FQGNSA. CDR3 nucleotides: TGTGCCAGCAGCTACCGACCGGGACAGGGGGCGGGTGGCTACACCTTC. Its protein is CASSYRPGQGAGGYTF.

The rearrangement joins TRBV6-1 to TRBJ2-1; unclear D gene. V was shortened by 9 bases and J by 0 bases, with 12 bases between the two germline ends. The CDR3 is 14 amino acids. Germline assignment: CDR1 MNHNS and CDR2 SASEGT. CDR3 residues: CASFAWSSYNEQFF. Written as DNA, the CDR3 is TGTGCCAGTTTCGCCTGGAGCTCCTACAATGAGCAGTTCTTC.

Comment on this clonotype: An end of the junction does not agree with germline; a read error may underlie this. V usage is TRBV20-1 and J usage is TRBJ1-1; TRBD1 matches at 11 bases. Germline CDR1 reads DFQATT; CDR2 reads SNEGSKA (reference sequence). The CDR3 contains 14 residues. CDR3 nucleotides: TGCAGTACTAGGGATGGGGGACAGGGGGTAGCAACTTTCTTT. Amino acids: CSTRDGGQGVATFF.

This clonotype was counted at least ten times. The CDR3: CASTRTSGRGEQYF. In DNA, the CDR3 is TGTGCCAGCACGCGGACTAGCGGGAGAGGCGAGCAGTACTTC. The rearrangement uses TRBV6-1 and TRBJ2-7, with 13 bases aligning to TRBD2. The CDR3 length is 14 residues. J gave up 6 bases and V 7 bases, and 6 bases lay outside the gene matches. Germline assignment: CDR1 MNHNS and CDR2 SASEGT.

Note on this clonotype: A read error is possible here, since a much larger clone lies one base away. The chain uses TRBV12-3 or TRBV12-4 and TRBJ1-5; D remains ambiguous. Trimming took 5 bases from V and 0 from J, leaving 8 bases between them. The CDR3 runs 14 residues. CDR3 DNA: TGTGCCAGCAGTAAGTTAAGTAGCAATCAGCCCCAGCATTTT. Amino acid sequence: CASSKLSSNQPQHF.

In its sample, this clonotype was seen many times. J is TRBJ1-1 and V is TRBV29-1; D is undetermined. With 6 bases removed from V and 4 bases from J, the gap between germline ends came to 9 bases. Germline assignment: CDR1 SQVTM and CDR2 ANQGSEA. The CDR3 runs 11 residues. The CDR3 spells CSVPLGTEAFF. The CDR3, as DNA: TGCAGCGTCCCCCTGGGCACTGAAGCTTTCTTT.

This clonotype was counted ten times or more. This chain links TRBV7-8 with TRBJ2-7, with 7 bases lining up with TRBD1. CDR1 and CDR2 (germline): SGHVS, FQNEAQ. Trimming took 2 bases from V and 6 from J; bases not matched to a gene: 10. The CDR3 runs 15 residues. For the CDR3, the DNA is TGTGCCAGCAGCTTATCCGGGACAGTCTCGGGCGAGCAGTACTTC. It codes for CASSLSGTVSGEQYF.

Sample share makes this clonotype medium-sized. The V call is TRBV20-1, the J call TRBJ2-3, with 7 bases lining up with TRBD2. The V segment lost 0 bases and the J segment 3 bases; nucleotides outside the gene matches: 12. Germline CDR1 and CDR2: DFQATT and SNEGSKA (reference sequence). The CDR3 is made up of 17 amino acids. The CDR3 DNA follows: TGCAGTGCTAGAGATTCGAGGCGGGAGCTCGGTACAGATACGCAGTATTTT. It encodes CSARDSRRELGTDTQYF.

A few counts support this clonotype. The chain is built from TRBV5-1 and TRBJ2-7; D possibly matches TRBD1 or TRBD2 (5 bases each). Germline V lookup: CDR1 SGHRS, CDR2 YFSETQ. CDR3 length: 14 amino acids. The V and J ends lost 5 bases and 7 bases respectively, with 19 bases between them. This CDR3 reads CASSVAGEKGEQYF. Here the CDR3 DNA reads TGCGCCAGCAGTGTTGCCGGGGAAAAGGGGGAGCAGTACTTC.

This clonotype was observed many times. The CDR3 sequence is CASSLGGRDTQYF. The CDR3 DNA reads TGTGCCAGCAGCTTAGGGGGCAGAGATACGCAGTATTTT. The rearrangement uses TRBV7-2 and TRBJ2-3; TRBD1 is a possible D gene (5 bases). The V gene lost 1 base and the J gene lost 5 bases, with 7 bases spanning the gap. Looked up from germline, CDR1 is SGHTA and CDR2 is FQGNSA. This CDR3 region has 13 residues.

A single count supports this clonotype. The junction departs from the called germline gene at one end, perhaps through a read error. The chain combines TRBV5-1 with TRBJ1-1, with no clear D. Germline V lookup: CDR1 SGHRS, CDR2 YFSETQ. The CDR3 has 13 amino acids. This chain's CDR3 is CSSSPGRHTEAFF. The CDR3 nucleotides read TGCTCCAGCAGCCCTGGACGGCACACTGAAGCTTTCTTT. The full variable domain, completed using reference TRBV5-1 and TRBJ1-1, is KAGVTQTPRYLIKTRGQQVTLSCSPISGHRSVSWYQQTPGQGLQFLFEYFSETQRNKGNFPGRFSGRQFSNSRSEMNVSTLELGDSALYLCSSSPGRHTEAFFGQGTRLTVV.

There are many counts of this clonotype. The rearrangement links TRBV6-2 or TRBV6-3 to TRBJ2-7, with TRBD1 identical over 9 bases. Germline loops: CDR1 MNHEY, CDR2 SVGEGT. The CDR3 has 15 residues. With 6 bases clipped from V and 2 bases from J, the junction kept 8 bases outside the gene matches. CDR3 amino acids: CASRHSGTGTYEQYF. In DNA form, the CDR3 reads TGTGCCAGCAGACATTCCGGGACAGGGACCTACGAGCAGTACTTC.

As regards this clonotype: This clone may be a read error of a much larger clone one base away. The V gene is TRBV6-1, the J gene TRBJ2-1; 7 nucleotides match TRBD1. Germline V gives CDR1 MNHNS, CDR2 SASEGT. This CDR3 has 16 residues. CDR3 sequence reads: CAISPFSGGSQETQFF. In DNA form, the CDR3 reads TGTGCCATCAGTCCGTTTTCAGGGGGTTCCCAAGAGACCCAGTTCTTC.

The chain employs TRBV27 and TRBJ2-1; D uncertain. This CDR3 region has 12 residues. The germline CDR1 and CDR2 sequences are MNHEY and SMNVEV (reference sequence). The V end was cut by 4 bases, the J end by 9 bases, with 10 bases between. The CDR3 is CASSWSHPEQFF. DNA for the CDR3: TGTGCCAGCAGTTGGAGCCATCCTGAGCAGTTCTTC.